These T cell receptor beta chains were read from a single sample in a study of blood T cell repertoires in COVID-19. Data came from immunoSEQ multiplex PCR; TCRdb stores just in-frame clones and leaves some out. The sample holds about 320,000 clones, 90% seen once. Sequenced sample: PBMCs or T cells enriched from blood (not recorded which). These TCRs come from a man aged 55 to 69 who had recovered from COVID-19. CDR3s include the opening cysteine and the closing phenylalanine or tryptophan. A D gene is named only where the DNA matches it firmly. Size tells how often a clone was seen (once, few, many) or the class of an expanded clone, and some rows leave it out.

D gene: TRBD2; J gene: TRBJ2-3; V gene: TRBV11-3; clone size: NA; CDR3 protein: CASSLDGGGAPDTQYF; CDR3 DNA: TGTGCCAGCAGCCTAGATGGCGGGGGGGCACCAGATACGCAGTATTTT
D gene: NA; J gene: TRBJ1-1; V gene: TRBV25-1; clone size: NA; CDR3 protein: CASREDSTEAFF; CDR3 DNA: TGTGCCAGCAGGGAGGACAGCACTGAAGCTTTCTTT
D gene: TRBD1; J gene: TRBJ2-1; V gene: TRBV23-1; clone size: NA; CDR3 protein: CASRKDRAQGEQFF; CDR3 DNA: TGCGCCAGCAGAAAGGACAGGGCCCAAGGTGAGCAGTTCTTC
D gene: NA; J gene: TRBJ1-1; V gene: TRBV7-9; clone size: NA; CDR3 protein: CASSPRTGTKNTEAFF; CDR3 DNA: TGTGCCAGCAGCCCGAGAACAGGAACCAAGAACACTGAAGCTTTCTTT
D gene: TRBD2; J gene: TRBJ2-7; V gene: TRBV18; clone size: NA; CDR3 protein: CASSPRTSGRLLHEQYF; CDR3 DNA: TGTGCCAGCTCACCCAGGACTAGCGGGAGATTGCTCCACGAGCAGTACTTC
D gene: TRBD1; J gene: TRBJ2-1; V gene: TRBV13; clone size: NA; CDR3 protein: CASLGGEGSYNEQFF; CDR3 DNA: TGTGCCAGCCTAGGGGGCGAGGGAAGCTACAATGAGCAGTTCTTC
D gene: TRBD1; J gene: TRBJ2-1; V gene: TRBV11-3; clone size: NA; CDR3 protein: CASSLRGTVYNEQFF; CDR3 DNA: TGTGCCAGCAGCTTACGTGGGACAGTTTACAATGAGCAGTTCTTC
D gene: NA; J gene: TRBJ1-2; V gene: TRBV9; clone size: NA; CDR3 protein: CASSVGGRTPYGYTF; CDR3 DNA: TGTGCCAGCAGCGTAGGAGGGAGAACTCCCTATGGCTACACCTTC
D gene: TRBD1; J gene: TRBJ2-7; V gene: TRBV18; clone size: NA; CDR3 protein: CASSPPWDRGAEQYF; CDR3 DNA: TGTGCCAGCTCACCACCATGGGACAGGGGAGCCGAGCAGTACTTC
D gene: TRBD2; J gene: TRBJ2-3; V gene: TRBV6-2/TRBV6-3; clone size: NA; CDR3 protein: CASSPIRTSGITDTQYF; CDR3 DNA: TGTGCCAGCAGCCCGATACGGACTAGCGGGATCACAGATACGCAGTATTTT
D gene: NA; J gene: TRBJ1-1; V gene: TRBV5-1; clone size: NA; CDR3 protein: CASSLMGGSNTEAFF; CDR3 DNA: TGCGCCAGCAGCTTGATGGGGGGATCAAACACTGAAGCTTTCTTT
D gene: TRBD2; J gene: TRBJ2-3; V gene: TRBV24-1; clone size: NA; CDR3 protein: CATSGQREGRTDTQYF; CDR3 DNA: TGTGCCACCAGTGGCCAGCGGGAGGGCCGCACAGATACGCAGTATTTT
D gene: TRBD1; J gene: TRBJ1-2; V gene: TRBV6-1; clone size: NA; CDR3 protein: CASSEAVDRGYGYTF; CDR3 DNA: TGTGCCAGCAGTGAAGCGGTGGACAGGGGGTATGGCTACACCTTC
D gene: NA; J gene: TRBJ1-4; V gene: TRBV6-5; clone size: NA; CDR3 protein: CASSYSSPRGEKLFF; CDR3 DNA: TGTGCCAGCAGTTACTCGTCACCACGAGGGGAAAAACTGTTTTTT
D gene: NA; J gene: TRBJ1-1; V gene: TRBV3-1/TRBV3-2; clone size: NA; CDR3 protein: CASSRVAGGAAEAFF; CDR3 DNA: TGTGCCAGCAGCCGGGTGGCGGGAGGGGCGGCTGAAGCTTTCTTT
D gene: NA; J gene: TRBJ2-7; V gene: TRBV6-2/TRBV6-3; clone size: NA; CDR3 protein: CASSSGGPYEQYF; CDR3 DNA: TGTGCCAGCAGTTCTGGCGGCCCCTACGAGCAGTACTTC
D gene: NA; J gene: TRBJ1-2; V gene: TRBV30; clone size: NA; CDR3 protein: CAWSATVGSGDF; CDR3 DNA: TGTGCCTGGAGTGCGACGGTGGGATCAGGGGACTTC
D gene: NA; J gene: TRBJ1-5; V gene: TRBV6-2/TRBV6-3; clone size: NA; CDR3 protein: CASSYLSSVNQPQHF; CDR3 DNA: TGTGCCAGCAGTTATCTATCCTCCGTAAATCAGCCCCAGCATTTT
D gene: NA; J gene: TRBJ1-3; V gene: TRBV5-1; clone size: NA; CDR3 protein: CASSHTGSRGNTIYF; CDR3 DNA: TGCGCCAGCAGCCACACAGGGAGTAGAGGAAACACCATATATTTT
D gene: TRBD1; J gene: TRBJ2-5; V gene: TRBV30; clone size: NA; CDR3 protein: CACDTGGETQYF; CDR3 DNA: TGTGCCTGCGATACAGGGGGGGAGACCCAGTACTTC
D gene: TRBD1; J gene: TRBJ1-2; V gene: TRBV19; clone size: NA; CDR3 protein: CASTPGDREFSGYTF; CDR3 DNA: TGTGCCAGTACTCCGGGGGACAGGGAATTTAGTGGCTACACCTTC
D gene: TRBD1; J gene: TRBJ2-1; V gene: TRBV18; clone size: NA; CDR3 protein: CASSKQGAYEQFF; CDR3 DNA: TGTGCCAGCTCAAAACAGGGGGCATATGAGCAGTTCTTC
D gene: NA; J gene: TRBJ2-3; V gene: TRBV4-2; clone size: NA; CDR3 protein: CASSQEGLFTDTQYF; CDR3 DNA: TGTGCCAGCAGCCAAGAAGGACTTTTCACAGATACGCAGTATTTT
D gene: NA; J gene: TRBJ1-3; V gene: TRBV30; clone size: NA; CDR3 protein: CAWSPQGFNTIYF; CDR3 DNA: TGTGCCTGGAGTCCCCAGGGTTTTAACACCATATATTTT
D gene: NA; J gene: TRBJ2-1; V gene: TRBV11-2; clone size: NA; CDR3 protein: CASSLGRGPYNEQFF; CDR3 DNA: TGTGCCAGCAGCTTAGGCAGGGGACCCTACAATGAGCAGTTCTTC
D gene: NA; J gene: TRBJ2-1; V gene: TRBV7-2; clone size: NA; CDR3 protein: CASSVSQSSYNEQFF; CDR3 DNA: TGTGCCAGCAGCGTTAGCCAGAGCTCCTACAATGAGCAGTTCTTC
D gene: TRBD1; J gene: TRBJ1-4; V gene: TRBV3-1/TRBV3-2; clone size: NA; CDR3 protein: CASSRNSRGRMTEKLFF; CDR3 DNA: TGTGCCAGCAGCCGGAATAGTAGGGGGCGAATGACTGAAAAACTGTTTTTT
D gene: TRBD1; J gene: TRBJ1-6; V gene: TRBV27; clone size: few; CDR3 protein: CASRAGQVNSPLHF; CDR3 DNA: TGTGCCAGCAGAGCGGGACAGGTTAATTCACCCCTCCACTTT
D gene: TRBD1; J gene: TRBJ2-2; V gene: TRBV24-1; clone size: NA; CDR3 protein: CATRGQGATGELFF; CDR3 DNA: TGTGCCACCAGAGGACAGGGGGCCACCGGGGAGCTGTTTTTT
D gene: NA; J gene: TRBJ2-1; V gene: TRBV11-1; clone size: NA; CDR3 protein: CASSLYGGAGDEQFF; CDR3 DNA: TGTGCCAGCAGCTTATATGGGGGGGCAGGTGATGAGCAGTTCTTC
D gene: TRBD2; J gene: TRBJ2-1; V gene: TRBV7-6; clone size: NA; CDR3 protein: CASSLVRGSGGEQFF; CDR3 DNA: TGTGCCAGCAGCCTCGTTCGTGGGAGCGGGGGTGAGCAGTTCTTC
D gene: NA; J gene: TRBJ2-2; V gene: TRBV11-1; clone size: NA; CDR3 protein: CASSLGGANTGELFF; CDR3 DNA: TGTGCCAGCAGCTTAGGGGGGGCGAACACCGGGGAGCTGTTTTTT
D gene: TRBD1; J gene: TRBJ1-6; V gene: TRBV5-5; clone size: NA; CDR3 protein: CASSSTGSNSPLHF; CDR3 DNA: TGTGCCAGCAGCTCGACAGGGAGTAATTCACCCCTCCACTTT
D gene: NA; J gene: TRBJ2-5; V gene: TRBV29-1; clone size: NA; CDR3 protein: CSFLESRQETQYF; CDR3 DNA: TGCAGCTTCTTGGAGAGTCGGCAAGAGACCCAGTACTTC
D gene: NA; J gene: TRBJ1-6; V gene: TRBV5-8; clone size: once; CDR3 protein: CASRPGLGFGSYNSPLHF; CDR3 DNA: TGTGCCAGCCGTCCGGGTTTGGGTTTCGGGTCCTATAATTCACCCCTCCACTTT
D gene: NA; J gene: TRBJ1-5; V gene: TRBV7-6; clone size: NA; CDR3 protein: CASSRSRDQPQHF; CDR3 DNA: TGTGCCAGCAGCCGTAGCAGGGATCAGCCCCAGCATTTT
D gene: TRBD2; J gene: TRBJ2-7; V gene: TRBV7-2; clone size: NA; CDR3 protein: CASSPLAEPYEQYF; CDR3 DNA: TGTGCCAGCAGCCCCCTAGCGGAGCCCTACGAGCAGTACTTC
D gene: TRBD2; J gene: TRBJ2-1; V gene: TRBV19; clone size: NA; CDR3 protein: CASISTSGNYEQFF; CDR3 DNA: TGTGCCAGTATCTCGACTAGCGGGAACTATGAGCAGTTCTTC
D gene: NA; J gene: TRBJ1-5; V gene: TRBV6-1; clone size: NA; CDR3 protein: CASSERENRPQHF; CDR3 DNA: TGTGCCAGCAGTGAACGGGAGAATCGACCCCAGCATTTT
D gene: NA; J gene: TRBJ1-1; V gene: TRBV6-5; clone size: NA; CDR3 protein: CASSSGFNTEAFF; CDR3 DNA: TGTGCCAGCAGTTCGGGGTTCAACACTGAAGCTTTCTTT
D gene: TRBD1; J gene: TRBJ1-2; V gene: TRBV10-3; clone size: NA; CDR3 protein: CATSRLQGRYGYTF; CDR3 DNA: TGTGCCACAAGCCGCCTACAGGGGCGCTATGGCTACACCTTC
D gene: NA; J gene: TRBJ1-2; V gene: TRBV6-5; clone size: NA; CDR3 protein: CASSPGMRGYTF; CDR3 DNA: TGTGCCAGCAGTCCCGGGATGCGCGGCTACACCTTC
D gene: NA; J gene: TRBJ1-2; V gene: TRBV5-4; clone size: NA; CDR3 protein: CASSSQKQGSGYTF; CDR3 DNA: TGTGCCAGCAGCTCCCAAAAGCAGGGATCTGGCTACACCTTC
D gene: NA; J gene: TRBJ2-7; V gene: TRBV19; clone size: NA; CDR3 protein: CASTKTGSYEQYF; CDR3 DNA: TGTGCCAGTACCAAAACAGGCTCCTACGAGCAGTACTTC
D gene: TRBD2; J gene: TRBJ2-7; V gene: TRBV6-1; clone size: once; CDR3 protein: CASSERLAGGHEQYF; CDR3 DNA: TGTGCCAGCAGTGAACGACTAGCGGGAGGCCACGAGCAGTACTTC
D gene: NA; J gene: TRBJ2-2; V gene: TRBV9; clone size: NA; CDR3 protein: CASRLDSELGELFF; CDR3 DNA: TGTGCCAGCAGATTAGACTCCGAGCTCGGGGAGCTGTTTTTT
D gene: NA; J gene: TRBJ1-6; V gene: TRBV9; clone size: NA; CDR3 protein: CASSVGHGNSPLHF; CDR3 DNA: TGTGCCAGCAGCGTCGGCCACGGGAATTCACCCCTCCACTTT
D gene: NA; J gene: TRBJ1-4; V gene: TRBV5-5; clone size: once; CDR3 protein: CASRSGRGSSNEKLFF; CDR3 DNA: TGTGCCAGCAGGAGTGGGCGGGGCAGCTCTAATGAAAAACTGTTTTTT
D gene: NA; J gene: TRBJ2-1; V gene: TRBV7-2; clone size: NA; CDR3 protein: CASSLERYNEQFF; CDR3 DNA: TGTGCCAGCAGCTTAGAGCGGTACAATGAGCAGTTCTTC
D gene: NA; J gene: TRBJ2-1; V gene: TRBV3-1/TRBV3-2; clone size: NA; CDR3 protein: CASSQGTTAYNEQFF; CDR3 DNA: TGTGCCAGCAGCCAAGGGACTACCGCCTACAATGAGCAGTTCTTC
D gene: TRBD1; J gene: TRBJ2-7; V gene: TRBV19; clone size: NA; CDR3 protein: CASKPGQGDYEQYF; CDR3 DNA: TGTGCCAGTAAACCGGGACAGGGAGACTACGAGCAGTACTTC
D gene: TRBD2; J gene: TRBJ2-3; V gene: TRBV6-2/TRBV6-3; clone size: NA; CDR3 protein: CASSPRTSTSTDTQYF; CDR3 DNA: TGTGCCAGCAGCCCCCGGACTAGTACAAGCACAGATACGCAGTATTTT
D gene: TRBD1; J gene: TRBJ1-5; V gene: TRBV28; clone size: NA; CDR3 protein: CASRKDRVLWQPQHF; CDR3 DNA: TGTGCCAGCAGAAAAGACAGGGTTTTATGGCAGCCCCAGCATTTT
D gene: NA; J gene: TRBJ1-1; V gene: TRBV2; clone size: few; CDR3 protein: CASSEAGLEAFF; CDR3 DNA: TGTGCCAGCAGTGAGGCAGGGCTGGAAGCTTTCTTT
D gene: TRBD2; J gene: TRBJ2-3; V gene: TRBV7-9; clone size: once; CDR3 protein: CASSPSSGNTDTQYF; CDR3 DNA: TGTGCCAGCAGCCCTTCTAGCGGAAACACAGATACGCAGTATTTT
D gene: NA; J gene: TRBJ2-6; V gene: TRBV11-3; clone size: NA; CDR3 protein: CASSPGTGSSGANVLTF; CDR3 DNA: TGTGCCAGCAGCCCGGGGACTGGGAGCTCTGGGGCCAACGTCCTGACTTTC